Given below is one T cell receptor beta chain in context. In the original workflow: Estimates of nucleated cell counts were drawn from the amplification of reference gene primers. Profiling relied on immunoSEQ multiplex PCR, and the TCRdb table lists in-frame clones only, not all of them. V, J and clone size are taken as reported in that table, and D and trimming were inferred from the DNA itself. The sample yields fewer than 150,000 clones, around 88% seen once. This entry comes from a study of blood T cell repertoires in COVID-19. Across the whole study: Acute and convalescent COVID-19 samples came from the United States, Italy and Spain. T cells, B-cell-depleted T cells, or PBMCs supplied cDNA or gDNA.

CDR3 size: 12 residues. From germline, CDR1 is MNHEY and CDR2 SVGEGT. V gave up 2 bases and J gave up 3 bases, with 5 bases separating them. Sequenced sample: peripheral blood. This TCR was sampled from a human donor in a cohort sampled during active COVID-19. The gene calls are TRBV6-2 or TRBV6-3 and TRBJ2-7, with D uncertain. CDR3 DNA: TGTGCCAGCAGTTACAGACTCTACGAGCAGTACTTC. Its translation is CASSYRLYEQYF.